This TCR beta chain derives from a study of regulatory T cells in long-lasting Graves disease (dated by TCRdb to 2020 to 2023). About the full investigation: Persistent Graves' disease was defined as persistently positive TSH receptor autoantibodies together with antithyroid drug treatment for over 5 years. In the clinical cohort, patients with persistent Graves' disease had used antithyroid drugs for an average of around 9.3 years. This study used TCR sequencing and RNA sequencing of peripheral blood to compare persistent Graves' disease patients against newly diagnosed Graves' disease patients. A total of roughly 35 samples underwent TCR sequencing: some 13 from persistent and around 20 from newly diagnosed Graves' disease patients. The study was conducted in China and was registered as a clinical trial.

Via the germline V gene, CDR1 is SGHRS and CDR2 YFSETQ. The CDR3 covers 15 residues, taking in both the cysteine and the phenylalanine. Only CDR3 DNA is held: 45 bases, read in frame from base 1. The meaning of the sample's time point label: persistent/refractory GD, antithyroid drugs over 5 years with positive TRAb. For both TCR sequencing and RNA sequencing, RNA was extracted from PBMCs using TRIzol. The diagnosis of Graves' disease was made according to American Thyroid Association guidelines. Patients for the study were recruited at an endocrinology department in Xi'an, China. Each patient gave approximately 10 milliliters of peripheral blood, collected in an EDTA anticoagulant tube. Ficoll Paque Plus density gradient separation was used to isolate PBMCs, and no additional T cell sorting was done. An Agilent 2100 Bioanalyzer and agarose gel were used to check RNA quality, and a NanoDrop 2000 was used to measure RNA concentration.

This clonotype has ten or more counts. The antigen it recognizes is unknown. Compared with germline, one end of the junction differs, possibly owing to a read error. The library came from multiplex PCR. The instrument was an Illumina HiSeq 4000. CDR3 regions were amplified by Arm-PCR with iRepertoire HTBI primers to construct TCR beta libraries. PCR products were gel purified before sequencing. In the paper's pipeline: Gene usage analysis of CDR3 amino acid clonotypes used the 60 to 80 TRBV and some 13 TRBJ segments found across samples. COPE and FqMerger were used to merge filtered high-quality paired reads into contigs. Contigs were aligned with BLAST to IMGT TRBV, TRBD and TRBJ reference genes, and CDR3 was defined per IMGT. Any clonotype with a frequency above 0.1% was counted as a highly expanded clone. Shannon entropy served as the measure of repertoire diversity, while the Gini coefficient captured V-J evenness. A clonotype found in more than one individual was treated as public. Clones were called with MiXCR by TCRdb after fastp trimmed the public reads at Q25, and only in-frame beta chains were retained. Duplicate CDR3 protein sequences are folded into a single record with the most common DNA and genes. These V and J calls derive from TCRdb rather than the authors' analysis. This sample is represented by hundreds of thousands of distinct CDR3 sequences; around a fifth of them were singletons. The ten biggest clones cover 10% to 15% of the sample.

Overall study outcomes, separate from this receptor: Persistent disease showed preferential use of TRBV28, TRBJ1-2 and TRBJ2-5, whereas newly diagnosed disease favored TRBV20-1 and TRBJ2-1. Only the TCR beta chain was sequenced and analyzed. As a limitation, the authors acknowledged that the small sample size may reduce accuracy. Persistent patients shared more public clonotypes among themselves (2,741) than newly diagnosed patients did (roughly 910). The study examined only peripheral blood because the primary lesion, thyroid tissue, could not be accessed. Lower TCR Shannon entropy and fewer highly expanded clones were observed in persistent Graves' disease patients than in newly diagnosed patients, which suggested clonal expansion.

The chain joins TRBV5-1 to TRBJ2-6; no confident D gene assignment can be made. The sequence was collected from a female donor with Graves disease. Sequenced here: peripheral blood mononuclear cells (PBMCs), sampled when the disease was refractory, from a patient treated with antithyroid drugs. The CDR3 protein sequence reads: CASSLAVSGANVLTF. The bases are TGTGCCAGCAGCTTAGCAGTCTCTGGGGCCAACGTCCTGACTTTC.